Listed below are T cell receptor beta chains from one sample, sequenced in a study of identifying expanded T cells in peripheral blood. Sequenced by immunoSEQ multiplex PCR; TCRdb stores in-frame clones only, minus some. The sample shows 51,000 or so clones, approximately 82% of them seen only once. Sequenced input: blood. The receptors were sampled from a person aged 18 to 70 in good health. The CDR3 runs from the conserved cysteine through the conserved F or W. The D gene is left open where the match is weak. Part of the rows lack a size; the others show once, few, many or a class for expanded clones.

D gene	V gene	clone size	J gene	CDR3 protein	CDR3 DNA
.	TRBV7-9	.	TRBJ2-2	CASSFSRGTGELFF	TGTGCCAGCAGCTTCTCGAGGGGCACCGGGGAGCTGTTTTTT
.	TRBV19	.	TRBJ1-4	CASSFGSIQPEKLFF	TGTGCCAGTTCCTTCGGGAGCATTCAGCCTGAAAAACTGTTTTTT
.	TRBV7-2	once	TRBJ2-2	CASSLNPANTGELFF	TGTGCCAGCAGCTTAAACCCAGCGAACACCGGGGAGCTGTTTTTT
TRBD1	TRBV27	.	TRBJ1-5	CASSSGTGGSQPQHF	TGTGCCAGCAGTTCCGGGACAGGGGGTAGTCAGCCCCAGCATTTT
.	TRBV2	.	TRBJ2-2	CASSESRTSGELFF	TGTGCCAGCAGTGAAAGCAGGACCTCCGGGGAGCTGTTTTTT
TRBD1	TRBV2	.	TRBJ1-3	CASSESGTGGRIYF	TGTGCCAGCAGTGAATCCGGGACAGGGGGCCGTATATATTTT
.	TRBV9	.	TRBJ2-2	CASSQVGRHTGELFF	TGTGCCAGCAGCCAAGTGGGGCGGCACACCGGGGAGCTGTTTTTT
TRBD2	TRBV30	.	TRBJ2-5	CAWTKGTSGFQETQYF	TGTGCCTGGACCAAGGGGACTAGCGGGTTCCAAGAGACCCAGTACTTC
TRBD1	TRBV9	.	TRBJ2-7	CASSLRQGANYEQYF	TGTGCCAGCAGCCTAAGACAGGGGGCTAACTACGAGCAGTACTTC
TRBD1	TRBV10-2	.	TRBJ1-2	CASSDGQGNGYTF	TGCGCCAGCAGTGACGGACAGGGGAATGGCTACACCTTC
.	TRBV5-6	few	TRBJ1-1	CASSLVQGEAFF	TGTGCCAGCAGCTTGGTTCAGGGGGAAGCTTTCTTT
TRBD2	TRBV11-3	.	TRBJ2-1	CASSLARGTSGTNEQFF	TGTGCCAGCAGCTTAGCCAGGGGGACTAGCGGGACGAATGAGCAGTTCTTC
.	TRBV7-9	.	TRBJ1-1	CASSLNRVQSEAFF	TGTGCCAGCAGCTTAAACAGGGTGCAATCTGAAGCTTTCTTT
.	TRBV6-1	.	TRBJ2-7	CASRRVQGIHEQYF	TGTGCCAGCAGGAGGGTGCAGGGGATCCACGAGCAGTACTTC
.	TRBV27	few	TRBJ1-2	CASSLLGLKEAGYTF	TGTGCCAGCAGTTTATTGGGCCTGAAGGAAGCAGGCTACACCTTC
TRBD2	TRBV27	.	TRBJ2-3	CASTKRGLATDTQYF	TGTGCCAGCACCAAAAGGGGACTAGCGACGGATACGCAGTATTTT
.	TRBV6-5	few	TRBJ1-2	CASTRRGSGYTF	TGTGCCAGCACCCGGAGGGGTAGTGGCTACACCTTC
.	TRBV7-9	few	TRBJ1-2	CASSLEPDYGYTF	TGTGCCAGCAGCTTAGAACCGGATTATGGCTACACCTTC
.	TRBV27	.	TRBJ1-6	CASSRSDDYSPLHF	TGTGCCAGCAGTCGATCGGACGATTATTCACCCCTCCACTTT
.	TRBV19	.	TRBJ1-2	CASSIVPGNGGYTF	TGTGCCAGTAGTATAGTCCCAGGGAATGGTGGCTACACCTTC
TRBD2	TRBV11-3	once	TRBJ2-7	CASSLGTSGPEQYF	TGTGCCAGCAGCTTAGGGACTAGCGGGCCGGAGCAGTACTTC
TRBD1	TRBV5-8	.	TRBJ1-2	CASSDRTGTRGYTF	TGTGCCAGCAGCGATCGGACAGGGACGAGAGGCTACACCTTC
.	TRBV7-3	.	TRBJ1-1	CASSSQGTTQAFF	TGTGCCAGCAGCTCCCAGGGCACCACCCAAGCTTTCTTT